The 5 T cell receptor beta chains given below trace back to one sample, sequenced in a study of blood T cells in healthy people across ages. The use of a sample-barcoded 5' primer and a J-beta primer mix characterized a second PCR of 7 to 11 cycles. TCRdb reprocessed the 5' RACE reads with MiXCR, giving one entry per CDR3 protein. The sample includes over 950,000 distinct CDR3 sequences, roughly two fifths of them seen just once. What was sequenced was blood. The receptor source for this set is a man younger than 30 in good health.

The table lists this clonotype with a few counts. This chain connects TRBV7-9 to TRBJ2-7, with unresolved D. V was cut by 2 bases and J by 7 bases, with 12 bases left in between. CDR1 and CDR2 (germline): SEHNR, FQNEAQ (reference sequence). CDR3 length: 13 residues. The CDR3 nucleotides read TGTGCCAGCAGCTTAAGAAACTACAATGAGCAGTACTTC. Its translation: CASSLRNYNEQYF.

The CDR3 bases are TGCAGCGTCCAGGGTAGTAACACTGAAGCTTTCTTT. Translating gives CSVQGSNTEAFF. The V gene is TRBV29-1, the J gene TRBJ1-1, with D possibly TRBD1 on 5 matching bases. Per germline, CDR1 SQVTM and CDR2 ANQGSEA. The germline V and J ends were trimmed by 6 bases and 2 bases, with 10 bases remaining between them. The CDR3 is made up of 12 amino acids.

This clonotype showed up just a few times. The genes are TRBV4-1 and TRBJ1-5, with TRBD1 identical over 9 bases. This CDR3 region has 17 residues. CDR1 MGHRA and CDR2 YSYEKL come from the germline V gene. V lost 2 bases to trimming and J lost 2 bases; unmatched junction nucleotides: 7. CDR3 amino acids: CASSQRTGAGGNQPQHF. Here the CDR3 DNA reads TGCGCCAGCAGCCAAAGGACAGGGGCTGGAGGCAATCAGCCCCAGCATTTT.

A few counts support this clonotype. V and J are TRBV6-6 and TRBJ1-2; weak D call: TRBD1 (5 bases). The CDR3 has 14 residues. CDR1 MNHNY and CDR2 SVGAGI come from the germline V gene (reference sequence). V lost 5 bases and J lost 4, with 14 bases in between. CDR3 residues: CASSQGEGLYGYTF. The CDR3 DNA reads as TGTGCCAGCAGTCAAGGGGAGGGGCTCTATGGCTACACCTTC.

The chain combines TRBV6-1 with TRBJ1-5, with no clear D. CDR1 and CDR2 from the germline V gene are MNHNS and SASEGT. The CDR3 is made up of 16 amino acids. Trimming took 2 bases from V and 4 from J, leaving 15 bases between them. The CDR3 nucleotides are TGTGCCAGCAGTGAACGCCCCCGGGTTTTTAATCAGCCCCAGCATTTT. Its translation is CASSERPRVFNQPQHF.